This T cell receptor (beta chain) came from a study of cytomegalovirus exposure and HLA in healthy donors. Study outcomes and limitations: Reported findings show TCR beta sequences accurately forecast HLA-A and HLA-B alleles in most subjects.

Germline V gene sequence: CDR1 SNHLY, CDR2 FYNNEI. The CDR3 totals 15 residues. Trimming removed 6 bases at V and 2 bases at J, with 14 bases between. On this clone itself: Antigen specificity is unknown.

The PCR used 60 Vbeta and 13 Jbeta primers. Profiling relied on immunoSEQ multiplex PCR, and the TCRdb table lists in-frame clones only, not all of them. The data show approximately 70,000 clones, under 80% seen once. This sequence was found in a male donor in good health and CMV-seropositive. Sequencing was done on a sample of PBMCs. The rearrangement uses TRBV2 and TRBJ1-5; TRBD1 is a possible D gene (5 bases). The CDR3 region is CASSENLGGNQPQHF. CDR3 nucleotides: TGTGCCAGCAGCGAAAATTTAGGGGGCAATCAGCCCCAGCATTTT. Using reference TRBV2 and TRBJ1-5 for the parts outside the CDR3, the full variable domain is EPEVTQTPSHQVTQMGQEVILRCVPISNHLYFYWYRQILGQKVEFLVSFYNNEISEKSEIFDDQFSVERPDGSNFTLKIRSTKLEDSAMYFCASSENLGGNQPQHFGDGTRLSIL.